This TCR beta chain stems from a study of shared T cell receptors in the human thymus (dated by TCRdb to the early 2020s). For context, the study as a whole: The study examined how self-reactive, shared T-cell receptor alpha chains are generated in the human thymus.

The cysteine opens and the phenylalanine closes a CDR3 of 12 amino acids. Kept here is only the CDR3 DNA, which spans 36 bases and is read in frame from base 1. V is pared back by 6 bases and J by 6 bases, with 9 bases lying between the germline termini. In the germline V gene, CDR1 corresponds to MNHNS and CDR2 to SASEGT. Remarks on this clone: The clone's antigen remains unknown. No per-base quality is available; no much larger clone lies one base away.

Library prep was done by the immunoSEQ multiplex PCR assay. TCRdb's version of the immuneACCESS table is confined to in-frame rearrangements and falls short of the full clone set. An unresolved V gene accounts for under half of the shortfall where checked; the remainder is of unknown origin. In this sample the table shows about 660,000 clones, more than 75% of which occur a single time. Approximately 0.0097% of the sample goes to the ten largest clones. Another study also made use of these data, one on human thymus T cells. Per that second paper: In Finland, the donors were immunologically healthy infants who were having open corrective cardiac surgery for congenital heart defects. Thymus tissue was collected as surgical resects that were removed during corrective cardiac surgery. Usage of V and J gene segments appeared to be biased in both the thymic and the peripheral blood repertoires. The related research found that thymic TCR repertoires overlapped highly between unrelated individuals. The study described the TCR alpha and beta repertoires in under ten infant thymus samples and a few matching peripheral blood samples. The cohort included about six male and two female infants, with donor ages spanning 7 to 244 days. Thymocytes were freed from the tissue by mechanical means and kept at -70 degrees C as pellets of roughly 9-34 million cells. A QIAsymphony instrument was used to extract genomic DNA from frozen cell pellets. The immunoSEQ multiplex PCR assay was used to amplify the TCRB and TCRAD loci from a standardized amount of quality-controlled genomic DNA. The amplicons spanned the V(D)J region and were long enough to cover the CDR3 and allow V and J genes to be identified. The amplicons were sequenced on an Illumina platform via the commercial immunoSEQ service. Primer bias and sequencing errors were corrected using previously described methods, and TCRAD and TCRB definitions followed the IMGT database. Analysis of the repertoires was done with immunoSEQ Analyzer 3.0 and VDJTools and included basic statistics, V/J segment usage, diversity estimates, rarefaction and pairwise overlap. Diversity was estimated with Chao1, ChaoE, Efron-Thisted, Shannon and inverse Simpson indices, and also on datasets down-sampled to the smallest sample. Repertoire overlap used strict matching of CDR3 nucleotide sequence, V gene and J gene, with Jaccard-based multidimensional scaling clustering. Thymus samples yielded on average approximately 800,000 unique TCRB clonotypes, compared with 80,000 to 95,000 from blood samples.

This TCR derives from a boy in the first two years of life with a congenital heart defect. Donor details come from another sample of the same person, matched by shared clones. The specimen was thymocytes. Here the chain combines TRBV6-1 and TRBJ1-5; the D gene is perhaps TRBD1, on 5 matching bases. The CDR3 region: CASRQGCQPQHF. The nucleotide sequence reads TGTGCCAGCAGGCAGGGATGTCAGCCCCAGCATTTT.